This T cell receptor (beta chain) was captured by sequencing in a study of cytomegalovirus exposure and HLA in healthy donors. The study, taken as a whole, reports: Available immune exposure information was restricted to CMV serostatus only.

The PCR was carried out with 60 Vbeta primers and 13 Jbeta primers. Assay: immunoSEQ multiplex PCR; the TCRdb copy retains only in-frame clones and omits some. This table holds roughly 150,000 clones, approximately 73% found once. The V end was cut by 1 base, the J end by 4 bases, with 7 bases between. Germline CDR1 and CDR2: MGHRA and YSYEKL. The CDR3 consists of 14 residues. Healthy bone marrow donors made up the donors. About this clone: Antigen: not known.

The sequencing input was PBMCs. The TCR sequence derives from a woman in her late teens or twenties in good health and CMV-seronegative. The rearrangement uses TRBV4-1 and TRBJ1-4; the D gene is possibly TRBD1 (6 bases). The CDR3 loop reads CASSQGQDNEKLFF. Here the CDR3 DNA reads TGCGCCAGCAGCCAAGGACAGGATAATGAAAAACTGTTTTTT.